This T cell receptor beta chain was captured in a study of control samples from healthy donors and cancer patients. Using immunoSEQ multiplex PCR, the repertoire was profiled, and TCRdb retains in-frame clones only, with some absent. The top ten clones hold 20% to 25% of a sample with 75,000 to 90,000 clones, around nine tenths of them seen once. The sequenced material came from blood. This TCR was recovered from a young man in good health.

The CDR3 nucleotides read TGCGCCAGCAGCTTGGGGTCCGAGGGGACCGGGGAGCTGTTTTTT. Translation gives CASSLGSEGTGELFF. This chain connects TRBV5-1 to TRBJ2-2, with D perhaps TRBD1 or TRBD2 (5 bases each). V shed 0 bases and J shed 5 bases, with 11 bases lying between them. Germline assignment: CDR1 SGHRS and CDR2 YFSETQ. The CDR3 loop spans 15 amino acids.